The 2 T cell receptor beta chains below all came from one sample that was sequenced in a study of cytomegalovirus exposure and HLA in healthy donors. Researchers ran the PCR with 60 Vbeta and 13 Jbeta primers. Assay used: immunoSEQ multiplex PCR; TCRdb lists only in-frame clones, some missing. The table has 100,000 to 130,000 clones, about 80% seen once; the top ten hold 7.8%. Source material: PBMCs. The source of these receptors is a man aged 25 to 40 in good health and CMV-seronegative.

CDR3 bases: TGTGCCAGTCGTTGGGGACCGGGACAGAACACTGAAGCTTTCTTT. It translates to CASRWGPGQNTEAFF. The chain combines TRBV6-6 with TRBJ1-1; a weak D match, TRBD1 (6 bases). The CDR3 loop spans 15 amino acids. Trimming shortened V by 9 bases and J by 1 base, and 18 bases separated the two germline ends. The germline V gene encodes CDR1 MNHNY and CDR2 SVGAGI (reference sequence).

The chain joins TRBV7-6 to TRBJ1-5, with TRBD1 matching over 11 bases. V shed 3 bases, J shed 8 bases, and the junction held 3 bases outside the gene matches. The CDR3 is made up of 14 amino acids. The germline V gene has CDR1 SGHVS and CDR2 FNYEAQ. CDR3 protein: CASSFGTGGEPQHF. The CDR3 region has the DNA TGTGCCAGCAGCTTTGGGACAGGGGGAGAGCCCCAGCATTTT.